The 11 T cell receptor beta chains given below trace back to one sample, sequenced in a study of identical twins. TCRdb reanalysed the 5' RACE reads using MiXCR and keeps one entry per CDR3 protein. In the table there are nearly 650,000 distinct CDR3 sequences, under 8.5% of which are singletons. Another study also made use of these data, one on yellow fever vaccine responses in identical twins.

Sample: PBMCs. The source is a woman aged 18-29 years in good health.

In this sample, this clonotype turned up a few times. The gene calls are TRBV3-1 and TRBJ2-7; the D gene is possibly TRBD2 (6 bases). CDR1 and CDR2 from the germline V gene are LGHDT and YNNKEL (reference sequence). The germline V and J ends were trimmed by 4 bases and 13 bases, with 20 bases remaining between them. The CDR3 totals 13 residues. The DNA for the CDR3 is TGTGCCAGCAGCCCATCTTCCACTGCGGGGATTTACTTC. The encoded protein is CASSPSSTAGIYF.

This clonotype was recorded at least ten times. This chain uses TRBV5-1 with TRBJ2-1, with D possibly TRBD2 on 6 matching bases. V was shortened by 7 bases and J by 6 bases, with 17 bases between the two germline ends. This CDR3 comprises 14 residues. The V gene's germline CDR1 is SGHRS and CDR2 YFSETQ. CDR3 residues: CASRRLEGGNEQFF. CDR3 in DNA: TGCGCCAGCCGCAGACTAGAAGGTGGCAATGAGCAGTTCTTC.

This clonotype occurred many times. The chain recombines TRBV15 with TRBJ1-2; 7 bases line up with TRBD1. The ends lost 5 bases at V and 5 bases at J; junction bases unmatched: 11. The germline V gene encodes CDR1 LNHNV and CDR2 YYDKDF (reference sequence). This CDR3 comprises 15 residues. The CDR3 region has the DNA TGTGCCACCAGCCCACAGGGACAGATCCTTTATGGCTACACCTTC. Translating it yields CATSPQGQILYGYTF.

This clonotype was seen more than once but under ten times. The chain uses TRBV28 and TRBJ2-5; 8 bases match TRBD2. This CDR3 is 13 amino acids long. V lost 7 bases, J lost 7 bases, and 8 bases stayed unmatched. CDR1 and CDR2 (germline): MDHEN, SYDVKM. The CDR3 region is CASNNGGEVTQYF. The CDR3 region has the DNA TGTGCCAGCAACAACGGGGGGGAGGTGACCCAGTACTTC.

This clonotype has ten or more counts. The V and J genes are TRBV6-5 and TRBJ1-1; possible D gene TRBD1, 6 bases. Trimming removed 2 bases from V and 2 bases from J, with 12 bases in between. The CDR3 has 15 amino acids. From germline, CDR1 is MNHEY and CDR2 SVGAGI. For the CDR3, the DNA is TGTGCCAGCAGTTACGAACAGGGACTAAACACTGAAGCTTTCTTT. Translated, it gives CASSYEQGLNTEAFF.

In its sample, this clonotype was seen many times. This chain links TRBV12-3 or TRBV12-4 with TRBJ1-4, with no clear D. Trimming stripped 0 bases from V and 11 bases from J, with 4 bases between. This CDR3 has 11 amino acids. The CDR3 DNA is TGTGCCAGCAGTTTAGCGGGGAAACTGTTTTTT. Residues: CASSLAGKLFF.

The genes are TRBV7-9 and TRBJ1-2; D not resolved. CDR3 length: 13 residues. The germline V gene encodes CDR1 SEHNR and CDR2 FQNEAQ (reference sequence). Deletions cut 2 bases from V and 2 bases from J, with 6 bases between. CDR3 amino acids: CASSLTKNYGYTF. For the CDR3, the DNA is TGTGCCAGCAGCTTAACCAAGAACTATGGCTACACCTTC.

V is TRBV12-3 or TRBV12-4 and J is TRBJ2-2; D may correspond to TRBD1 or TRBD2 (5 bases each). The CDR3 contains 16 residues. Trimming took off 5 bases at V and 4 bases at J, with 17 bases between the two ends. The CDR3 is CASSADTSGSTGELFF. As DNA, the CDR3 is TGTGCCAGCAGTGCGGACACCTCGGGGTCCACCGGGGAGCTGTTTTTT.

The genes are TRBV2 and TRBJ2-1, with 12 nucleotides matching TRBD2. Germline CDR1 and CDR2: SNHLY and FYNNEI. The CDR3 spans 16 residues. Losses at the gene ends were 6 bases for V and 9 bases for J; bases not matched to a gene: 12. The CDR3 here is CASRLAGGPSSSEQFF. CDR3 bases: TGTGCCAGCAGGCTAGCGGGGGGGCCAAGCTCTAGTGAGCAGTTCTTC.

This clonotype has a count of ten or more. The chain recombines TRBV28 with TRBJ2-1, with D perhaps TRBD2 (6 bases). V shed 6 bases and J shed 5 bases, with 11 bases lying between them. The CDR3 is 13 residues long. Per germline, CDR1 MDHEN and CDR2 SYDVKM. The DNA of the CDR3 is TGTGCCAGCAGCCCGGGACTTGACAATGAGCAGTTCTTC. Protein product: CASSPGLDNEQFF.

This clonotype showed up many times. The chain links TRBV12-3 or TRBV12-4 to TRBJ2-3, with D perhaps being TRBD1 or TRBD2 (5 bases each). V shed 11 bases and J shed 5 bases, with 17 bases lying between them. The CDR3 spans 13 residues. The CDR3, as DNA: TGTGCCGGAAGCTCGGGGCTGGGAGATACGCAGTATTTT. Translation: CAGSSGLGDTQYF.